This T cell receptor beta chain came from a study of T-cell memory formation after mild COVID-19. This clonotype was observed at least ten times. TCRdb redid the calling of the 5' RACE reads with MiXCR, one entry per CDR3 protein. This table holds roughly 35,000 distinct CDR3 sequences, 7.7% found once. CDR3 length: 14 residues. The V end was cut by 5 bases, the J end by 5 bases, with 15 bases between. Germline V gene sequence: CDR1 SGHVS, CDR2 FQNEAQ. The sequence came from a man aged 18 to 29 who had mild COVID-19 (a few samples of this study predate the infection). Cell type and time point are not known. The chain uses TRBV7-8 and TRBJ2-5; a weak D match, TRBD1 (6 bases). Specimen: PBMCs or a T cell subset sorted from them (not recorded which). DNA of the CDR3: TGTGCCAGCAGCCCACAACAGGGTTGGGAGACCCAGTACTTC. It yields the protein CASSPQQGWETQYF.